The 16 T cell receptor beta chains listed next were all sequenced from one sample in a study of graft-versus-host responses after intestinal transplantation. Produced via immunoSEQ multiplex PCR; TCRdb's table is partial and in-frame only. The data hold about 85,000 clones, with about 91% observed a single time. These receptors have no known antigen. Sequencing was performed on unstimulated CD8+ T cells sorted from spleen or lymph node cells, taken before transplant. These receptors came from a human donor who was the organ donor for an intestinal transplant.

The CDR3 loop is CASSTWGDEQYF. CDR3 coding DNA: TGTGCCAGTAGCACGTGGGGGGACGAGCAGTACTTC. This chain uses TRBV19 with TRBJ2-7, with D possibly matching TRBD2 (6 bases). The V and J ends lost 6 bases and 5 bases respectively, with 11 bases between them. This CDR3 is 12 amino acids long. The germline gives CDR1 LNHDA, CDR2 SQIVND (reference sequence).

This clone was picked up one time. The V and J genes are TRBV11-3 and TRBJ2-5, with D possibly being TRBD1 or TRBD2 (6 bases each). V was pared by 5 bases and J by 0 bases, with 16 bases between. The CDR3 loop spans 16 amino acids. From germline, CDR1 is SGHNT and CDR2 YENEEA. CDR3 amino acids: CASSPGIGGYQETQYF. DNA of the CDR3: TGTGCCAGCAGCCCAGGTATAGGGGGGTACCAAGAGACCCAGTACTTC.

The CDR3 region has the DNA TGTGCCAGCTCCCTAGGGCAGGGGGGGGATGGCTACACCTTC. It specifies CASSLGQGGDGYTF. This rearrangement joins TRBV19 to TRBJ1-2; 7 positions match TRBD1. CDR3 length: 14 amino acids. V shed 9 bases and J 6 bases; nucleotides not matched to a gene: 13. Per the germline V gene, CDR1 is LNHDA and CDR2 is SQIVND (reference sequence).

This sequence joins TRBV2 and TRBJ2-5; the match to TRBD1 covers 8 bases. Germline CDR1 and CDR2: SNHLY and FYNNEI. The V and J ends lost 5 bases and 5 bases, in that order; junction bases with no gene match: 1. This CDR3 has 12 residues. CDR3: CASSYRGETQYF. In DNA form, the CDR3 reads TGTGCCAGCAGTTACAGGGGGGAGACCCAGTACTTC.

The V and J genes are TRBV30 and TRBJ2-7; D perhaps matches TRBD2 (6 bases). Germline V gene sequence: CDR1 GTSNPN, CDR2 SVGIG (reference sequence). Trimming removed 4 bases from V and 1 base from J, with 14 bases in between. The CDR3 consists of 14 residues. The CDR3 nucleotides are TGTGCCTGGATCTCGGCTAGCGATTCCTACGAGCAGTACTTC. Protein product: CAWISASDSYEQYF.

This chain joins TRBV5-5 and TRBJ1-5, with D uncertain. Trimming pared 1 base from V and 7 bases from J, leaving 15 bases between. Per the germline V gene, CDR1 is SGHKS and CDR2 is YYEKEE (reference sequence). The CDR3 is made up of 15 amino acids. The CDR3 loop is CASSLLYPSEQPQHF. The DNA of the CDR3 is TGTGCCAGCAGCTTGTTGTACCCCTCCGAGCAGCCCCAGCATTTT.

V usage is TRBV27 and J usage is TRBJ1-1; a weak D match, TRBD1 (5 bases). Germline assignment: CDR1 MNHEY and CDR2 SMNVEV (reference sequence). V was pared by 3 bases and J by 7 bases, with 15 bases between. This CDR3 is 14 amino acids long. CDR3: CASSFLGQTDEAFF. CDR3 DNA: TGTGCCAGCAGTTTCTTGGGGCAGACCGATGAAGCTTTCTTT.

The chain is built from TRBV27 and TRBJ2-7; D possibly corresponds to TRBD2 (6 bases). Trimming cost V 4 bases and J 2 bases, with 12 bases left between them. This CDR3 contains 14 residues. CDR1 and CDR2 from the germline V gene are MNHEY and SMNVEV (reference sequence). The CDR3 DNA follows: TGTGCCAGCAGTTCCGGGGGTTACGCCTACGAGCAGTACTTC. Its translation is CASSSGGYAYEQYF.

The chain recombines TRBV11-3 with TRBJ1-1, with 7 nucleotides matching TRBD1. CDR1 and CDR2 (germline): SGHNT, YENEEA. V lost 1 base, J lost 4 bases, and 0 bases stayed unmatched. CDR3 length: 13 residues. CDR3: CASSLAGGTEAFF. The CDR3, as DNA: TGTGCCAGCAGCTTAGCAGGGGGCACTGAAGCTTTCTTT.

The CDR3 nucleotides are TGTGCCAGCAGTAGAAGGGGCTACGTACCGGCCGATGAGCAGTTCTTC. As protein: CASSRRGYVPADEQFF. The chain combines TRBV2 with TRBJ2-1; D might be TRBD1 (5 bases). CDR1 and CDR2 (germline): SNHLY, FYNNEI. This CDR3 is 16 amino acids long. Trimming pared 5 bases from V and 8 bases from J, leaving 22 bases between.

The genes are TRBV5-5 and TRBJ2-3, with D perhaps TRBD2 (6 bases). This CDR3 contains 15 residues. V lost 4 bases and J 3 bases, leaving 15 bases between the germline ends. Germline-derived CDR1 and CDR2 are SGHKS and YYEKEE (reference sequence). CDR3 sequence reads: CASSAKMGGTDTQYF. The CDR3, as DNA: TGTGCCAGCAGCGCGAAAATGGGGGGTACAGATACGCAGTATTTT.

The rearrangement links TRBV15 to TRBJ2-7, with D possibly matching TRBD1 (6 bases). Germline CDR1 reads LNHNV; CDR2 reads YYDKDF (reference sequence). The V gene lost 2 bases and the J gene lost 5 bases, with 16 bases spanning the gap. This CDR3 spans 15 amino acids. CDR3 DNA: TGTGCCACCAGCAGATACTCACAGGGTACGGACGAGCAGTACTTC. It is translated as CATSRYSQGTDEQYF. The full variable domain, its missing parts supplied by reference TRBV15 and TRBJ2-7, is DAMVIQNPRYQVTQFGKPVTLSCSQTLNHNVMYWYQQKSSQAPKLLFHYYDKDFNNEADTPDNFQSRRPNTSFCFLDIRSPGLGDTAMYLCATSRYSQGTDEQYFGPGTRLTVT.

This clone appeared a few times. The V gene is TRBV29-1, the J gene TRBJ2-7, with D possibly TRBD1 on 7 matching bases. V was pared by 7 bases and J by 7 bases, with 20 bases between. From germline, CDR1 is SQVTM and CDR2 ANQGSEA. The CDR3 has 13 residues. CDR3 DNA sequence: TGCAGCGCAGCGGACAGGAGGGATTGGGAGCAGTACTTC. Amino acids: CSAADRRDWEQYF.

A word on this clone: The sample holds other DNA sequences that translate to the same CDR3. The V gene is TRBV10-2, the J gene TRBJ1-5; no clear D gene. Trimming stripped 8 bases from V and 0 bases from J, with 8 bases between. The CDR3 length is 13 residues. CDR1 and CDR2 (germline): WSHSY, SAAADI. The CDR3 bases are TGCGCCAGCGGAGATTATAGCAATCAGCCCCAGCATTTT. Its translation: CASGDYSNQPQHF.

A few counts support this clone. CDR3 loop: CASSQGIKREWITDTQYF. The CDR3 nucleotides are TGCGCCAGCAGCCAAGGCATCAAGCGGGAGTGGATAACAGATACGCAGTATTTT. The chain carries TRBV4-1 and TRBJ2-3; TRBD2 agrees at 8 bases. V trimming: 1 base; J trimming: 3 bases; junction bases outside the gene matches: 12. The CDR3 consists of 18 residues. Looked up from germline, CDR1 is MGHRA and CDR2 is YSYEKL.

This rearrangement joins TRBV13 to TRBJ2-2; D could derive from TRBD1 or TRBD2 (6 bases each). The CDR3 has 15 residues. V lost 5 bases and J lost 2, with 12 bases in between. The germline V gene has CDR1 PRHDT and CDR2 FYEKMQ (reference sequence). The CDR3 sequence: CASSGEDSNTGELFF. CDR3 nucleotides: TGTGCCAGCAGCGGGGAGGACAGTAACACCGGGGAGCTGTTTTTT.